This passage covers 29 T cell receptor beta chains from one sample sequenced in a study of cytomegalovirus exposure and HLA in healthy donors. A multiplex PCR was run with 60 Vbeta primers and 13 Jbeta primers. Profiling relied on immunoSEQ multiplex PCR, and the TCRdb table lists in-frame clones only, not all of them. The table shows about 140,000 clones, with about three quarters occurring only once. Sequencing was performed on PBMCs. These receptors all come from a male donor in good health and CMV-seropositive.

This chain joins TRBV29-1 and TRBJ1-2, with D perhaps matching TRBD1 (5 bases). This CDR3 has 13 amino acids. Trimming removed 6 bases from V and 0 bases from J, with 11 bases in between. Germline V gene sequence: CDR1 SQVTM, CDR2 ANQGSEA. CDR3 DNA sequence: TGCAGCGTGGGTGGGGGGGCTAACTATGGCTACACCTTC. Translated: CSVGGGANYGYTF. The full variable domain, rest sourced from reference TRBV29-1 and TRBJ1-2, is SAVISQKPSRDICQRGTSLTIQCQVDSQVTMMFWYRQQPGQSLTLIATANQGSEATYESGFVIDKFPISRPNLTFSTLTVSNMSPEDSSIYLCSVGGGANYGYTFGSGTRLTVV.

The chain couples TRBV5-1 to TRBJ2-5; 7 bases are shared with TRBD1. V shed 4 bases and J 2 bases; nucleotides not matched to a gene: 11. Germline-derived CDR1 and CDR2 are SGHRS and YFSETQ. This CDR3 has 16 residues. CDR3 residues: CASSLTTGEGQETQYF. For the CDR3, the DNA is TGCGCCAGCAGCCTGACCACAGGGGAAGGACAAGAGACCCAGTACTTC.

The rearrangement links TRBV7-8 to TRBJ2-5; 9 nucleotides agree with TRBD2. The CDR3 runs 15 residues. Trimming took 5 bases from V and 5 from J; bases not matched to a gene: 9. Germline loops: CDR1 SGHVS, CDR2 FQNEAQ. CDR3 DNA: TGTGCCAGCAGCACCGGCGGGGGGGCCGGGGAGACCCAGTACTTC. Translation gives CASSTGGGAGETQYF.

The gene calls are TRBV7-2 and TRBJ2-7; the D gene is possibly TRBD2 (6 bases). CDR1 is SGHTA and CDR2 is FQGNSA in the germline V gene. The germline V and J ends were trimmed by 8 bases and 4 bases, with 21 bases remaining between them. This CDR3 contains 15 residues. The CDR3 region is CASRWDGSYGYEQYF. CDR3 bases: TGTGCCAGCCGCTGGGACGGGAGTTATGGGTACGAGCAGTACTTC.

Only one count was recorded for this clone. The chain joins TRBV4-3 to TRBJ2-7, with TRBD2 identical over 13 bases. Germline assignment: CDR1 LGHNA and CDR2 YSLEER. J was trimmed by 0 bases and V by 3 bases; bases with no gene match: 5. The length of the CDR3 is 17 residues. CDR3 sequence reads: CASSQDRTSGGSYEQYF. The DNA for the CDR3 is TGCGCCAGCAGCCAGGACAGGACTAGCGGGGGCTCCTACGAGCAGTACTTC.

CDR3 sequence (DNA): TGTGCCAGCAGCGCCGGGACAGTCCGATTAAATCAGCCCCAGCATTTT. It yields the protein CASSAGTVRLNQPQHF. The gene calls are TRBV11-3 and TRBJ1-5; 7 nucleotides align to TRBD1. The J segment lost 4 bases and the V segment lost 5 bases, leaving 11 bases of the junction unmatched. Germline V gives CDR1 SGHNT, CDR2 YENEEA. CDR3 length: 16 amino acids.

In this sample, this clone turned up a few times. The V and J genes are TRBV9 and TRBJ1-3, with D possibly TRBD1 on 6 matching bases. The CDR3 runs to 15 residues. In germline, CDR1 is SGDLS, CDR2 YYNGEE. The V gene lost 4 bases and the J gene lost 2 bases, with 13 bases spanning the gap. CDR3 in amino acids: CASSLGEGAGNTIYF. In DNA, the CDR3 is TGTGCCAGCAGCTTAGGGGAGGGGGCTGGAAACACCATATATTTT.

The chain couples TRBV29-1 to TRBJ2-7; 9 nucleotides line up with TRBD1. Germline V gene sequence: CDR1 SQVTM, CDR2 ANQGSEA. J lost 3 bases, V lost 6 bases, and 6 bases had no gene match. The CDR3 sequence is 13 residues long. The CDR3 loop is CSVPGQGLYEQYF. The CDR3 DNA reads as TGCAGCGTACCGGGACAGGGCCTCTACGAGCAGTACTTC.

The V and J genes are TRBV9 and TRBJ2-2; D remains ambiguous. V was trimmed by 2 bases and J by 2 bases, leaving 4 bases between them. The CDR3 has 13 residues. Germline loops: CDR1 SGDLS, CDR2 YYNGEE. Here the CDR3 reads CASSVSNTGELFF. Here the CDR3 DNA reads TGTGCCAGCAGCGTGTCAAACACCGGGGAGCTGTTTTTT.

This clone was counted only a few times. The chain has TRBV6-1 and TRBJ1-5, with TRBD1 as a possible D gene (5 bases). The length of the CDR3 is 13 residues. The V and J ends lost 4 bases and 6 bases respectively, with 10 bases between them. Germline-derived CDR1 and CDR2 are MNHNS and SASEGT. The chain's CDR3 is CASSAGSSQPQHF. The DNA of the CDR3 is TGTGCCAGCAGTGCAGGGTCGAGTCAGCCCCAGCATTTT.

The chain is built from TRBV19 and TRBJ1-1; D ambiguous. This CDR3 is built from 12 residues. In germline, CDR1 is LNHDA, CDR2 SQIVND (reference sequence). Trimming shortened V by 3 bases and J by 5 bases, and 7 bases separated the two germline ends. CDR3 nucleotides: TGTGCCAGTAGTATCGGGATTACTGAAGCTTTCTTT. It is translated as CASSIGITEAFF.

A note on this clone: Germline and junction disagree at one end, which may indicate a read error. The V gene is TRBV7-9, the J gene TRBJ2-6; D is possibly TRBD1 (6 bases). CDR1 is SEHNR and CDR2 is FQNEAQ in the germline V gene (reference sequence). This CDR3 is built from 15 residues. The CDR3, as DNA: TGTTCCAGCAGCTTGGCAGGGGTCGGGGCCAACGTCCTGACTTTC. Translating it yields CSSSLAGVGANVLTF.

The chain combines TRBV9 with TRBJ2-3; D not certain. Trimming stripped 1 base from V and 10 bases from J, with 13 bases between. The germline V gene has CDR1 SGDLS and CDR2 YYNGEE. This CDR3 is built from 13 residues. Here the CDR3 reads CASSVSDRSAQYF. CDR3 coding DNA: TGTGCCAGCAGCGTATCTGATAGAAGTGCGCAGTATTTT.

The chain has TRBV6-1 and TRBJ1-2; TRBD1 agrees at 10 bases. V shed 0 bases, J shed 7 bases, and the junction held 5 bases outside the gene matches. CDR1 and CDR2 (germline): MNHNS, SASEGT. The CDR3 runs 15 residues. The CDR3 region is CASSEAVDRGPGYTF. The CDR3 DNA reads as TGTGCCAGCAGTGAAGCGGTCGACAGGGGGCCTGGCTACACCTTC.

This sequence joins TRBV4-1 and TRBJ2-6; D unresolved. Between the trimmed V and J ends, which lost 3 bases and 2 bases, there was a span of 11 bases. The CDR3 sequence is 16 residues long. The germline V gene has CDR1 MGHRA and CDR2 YSYEKL. The CDR3 reads CASSQDTLPGANVLTF. The CDR3 DNA is TGCGCCAGCAGCCAGGATACACTACCTGGGGCCAACGTCCTGACTTTC.

This sequence joins TRBV6-1 and TRBJ2-5; 10 nucleotides agree with TRBD2. The CDR3 extends over 15 amino acids. Per germline, CDR1 MNHNS and CDR2 SASEGT. Trimming removed 1 base from V and 5 bases from J; junction bases left unmatched: 4. CDR3 region: CASSEEAGGPETQYF. The DNA of the CDR3 is TGTGCCAGCAGTGAAGAAGCGGGGGGGCCGGAGACCCAGTACTTC.

The rearrangement joins TRBV29-1 to TRBJ2-3; 12 bases map to TRBD2. CDR3 length: 17 amino acids. Germline lookup yields CDR1 SQVTM and CDR2 ANQGSEA. The ends lost 0 bases at V and 2 bases at J; junction bases unmatched: 6. The CDR3 here is CSVEDLGLAGPTDTQYF. CDR3 in DNA: TGCAGCGTTGAAGATCTTGGACTAGCGGGACCCACAGATACGCAGTATTTT.

J is TRBJ1-6 and V is TRBV5-4; D gene unclear. Germline values: CDR1 SGHNT, CDR2 YYREEE (reference sequence). CDR3 size: 15 residues. With 5 bases removed from V and 7 bases from J, the gap between germline ends came to 16 bases. The CDR3 bases are TGTGCCAGCAGTTCGCCGGGCGCGGGCAATTCACCCCTCCACTTT. Translating gives CASSSPGAGNSPLHF.

This chain uses TRBV27 with TRBJ1-2, with D perhaps TRBD1 (5 bases). Germline values: CDR1 MNHEY, CDR2 SMNVEV (reference sequence). Trimming removed 6 bases from V and 8 bases from J, with 19 bases in between. The CDR3 is 14 amino acids. The CDR3 sequence is CASSPVGRSGGYTF. DNA for the CDR3: TGTGCCAGCAGCCCGGTTGGTAGGTCAGGGGGCTACACCTTC.

This clone has just a few counts. The chain uses TRBV7-3 and TRBJ2-1, with TRBD2 identical over 10 bases. Germline trimming cut 8 bases from V and 7 bases from J; bases unmatched to any gene: 11. The length of the CDR3 is 15 residues. Germline V gene lookup returns CDR1 SGHTA and CDR2 FQGTGA. The CDR3 here is CASGPSGGHPNEQFF. The CDR3 DNA reads as TGTGCCAGCGGCCCTAGCGGGGGACACCCTAATGAGCAGTTCTTC.

The CDR3, as DNA: TGTGCCAGCAGTGTGACTAGCGAGAGCTCCTACGAGCAGTACTTC. Residues: CASSVTSESSYEQYF. The V gene is TRBV6-1, the J gene TRBJ2-7, with 8 bases aligning to TRBD2. Looked up from germline, CDR1 is MNHNS and CDR2 is SASEGT. The CDR3 totals 15 residues. V was clipped by 4 bases and J by 0 bases; unmatched bases: 5.

This clone was detected only a few times. The CDR3 DNA follows: TGTGCTAGTGGTTTGGTACAGACAGGGGGCCCTACACTCAAAAACATTCAGTACTTC. This codes for CASGLVQTGGPTLKNIQYF. The chain employs TRBV12-5 and TRBJ2-4; 10 nucleotides align to TRBD1. This CDR3 is 19 amino acids long. From germline, CDR1 is LGHNT and CDR2 FRNRAP. J was trimmed by 3 bases and V by 0 bases; bases with no gene match: 11.

V is TRBV28 and J is TRBJ2-5; TRBD2 matches 8 bases. The J call may be faulty, since TRBJ2-7 better matches the DNA end. The CDR3 length is 14 residues. Germline V lookup: CDR1 MDHEN, CDR2 SYDVKM. The CDR3 DNA reads as TGTGCCAGCAGTCCAACTAGCGGAGCCTACGAGCAGTACTTC. This translates into CASSPTSGAYEQYF.

The chain carries TRBV5-1 and TRBJ2-7; no firm D call. This CDR3 region has 14 residues. Trimming stripped 8 bases from V and 0 bases from J, with 15 bases between. CDR1 is SGHRS, CDR2 YFSETQ, per germline. CDR3 protein: CASSFDTYSYEQYF. The CDR3 DNA is TGCGCCAGTTCTTTTGACACCTACTCCTACGAGCAGTACTTC.

CDR3 sequence: CSVEGRATDTQYF. CDR3 coding DNA: TGCAGCGTTGAGGGCAGGGCCACAGATACGCAGTATTTT. The gene calls are TRBV29-1 and TRBJ2-3; tentative D call: TRBD1 (5 bases). Germline CDR1 and CDR2: SQVTM and ANQGSEA. The CDR3 extends over 13 amino acids. V lost 3 bases and J lost 2, with 9 bases in between.

The rearrangement joins TRBV7-9 to TRBJ2-7, with 15 nucleotides matching TRBD2. This CDR3 has 16 amino acids. V dropped 7 bases and J dropped 4; count of bases not matched to a gene: 8. CDR1 is SEHNR, CDR2 FQNEAQ, per germline (reference sequence). Here the CDR3 DNA reads TGTGCCAGCACCGGGACTAGCGGGAGGCCGAAGTACGAGCAGTACTTC. Its protein product is CASTGTSGRPKYEQYF.

In this sample, this clone turned up once. This chain joins TRBV29-1 and TRBJ2-7; D not certain. Per the germline V gene, CDR1 is SQVTM and CDR2 is ANQGSEA. The CDR3 runs to 13 residues. V was cut by 1 base and J by 2 bases, with 9 bases left in between. CDR3 DNA sequence: TGCAGCGTTGAAGTTGCACAAACCTACGAGCAGTACTTC. The encoded protein is CSVEVAQTYEQYF.

This chain links TRBV9 with TRBJ1-2, with TRBD1 as a possible D gene (5 bases). V lost 0 bases and J lost 5, with 14 bases in between. This CDR3 comprises 15 residues. Per germline, CDR1 SGDLS and CDR2 YYNGEE. CDR3 DNA sequence: TGTGCCAGCAGCGTAGTGGACATCAACCTTTATGGCTACACCTTC. It translates to CASSVVDINLYGYTF.

The V call is TRBV6-1, the J call TRBJ2-1; unclear D gene. Trimming took 6 bases from V and 10 from J, leaving 13 bases between them. Germline-derived CDR1 and CDR2 are MNHNS and SASEGT. The CDR3 length is 12 residues. CDR3 coding DNA: TGTGCCAGCAGCGACATGGGTGGGGAGCAGTTCTTC. Translated, it gives CASSDMGGEQFF.